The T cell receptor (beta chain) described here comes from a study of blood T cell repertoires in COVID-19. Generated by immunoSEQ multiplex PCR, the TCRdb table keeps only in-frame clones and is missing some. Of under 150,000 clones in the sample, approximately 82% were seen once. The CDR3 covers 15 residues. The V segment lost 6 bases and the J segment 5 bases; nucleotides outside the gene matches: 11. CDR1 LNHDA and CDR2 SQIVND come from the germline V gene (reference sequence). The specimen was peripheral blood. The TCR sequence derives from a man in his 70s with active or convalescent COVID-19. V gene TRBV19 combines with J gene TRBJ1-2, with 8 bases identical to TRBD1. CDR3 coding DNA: TGTGCCAGTAGGGTCAGGACAGGGCTAACATATGGCTACACCTTC. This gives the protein CASRVRTGLTYGYTF.